A selection of T cell receptor beta chains follows, all from one sample in a study of monozygotic twins with inflammatory bowel disease. TCRdb re-called the 5' RACE reads; one entry per CDR3 protein, DNA not given. This table lists about 130,000 distinct CDR3 sequences. The specimen sequenced was blood. The receptors were gathered from a human donor with ulcerative colitis or Crohn's disease, or a healthy co-twin of an affected twin (not recorded which). Both conserved end residues are part of each CDR3.

j_gene,v_gene,CDR3aa
TRBJ2-7,TRBV29-1,CSTRAGPEQYF
TRBJ2-7,TRBV7-2,CASSFLAGGPSQYF
TRBJ2-5,TRBV5-5,CASSTATVQETQYF
TRBJ2-7,TRBV18,CASSQGVPSYEQYF
TRBJ2-3,TRBV29-1,CSVDGRGGDTQYF
TRBJ1-4,TRBV27,CASSLRRENEKLFF
TRBJ2-7,TRBV20-1,CSARSGGTYEQYF
TRBJ2-3,TRBV19,CASSMTSGSTDTQYF
TRBJ2-2,TRBV5-1,CASSLWGATGYTGELFF
TRBJ2-1,TRBV7-3,CASSQGLAGTNEQFF
TRBJ2-1,TRBV10-3,CAISDVERNFYNEQFF
TRBJ1-1,TRBV28,CASSLQRNTEAFF
TRBJ2-5,TRBV5-1,CASSLAAGGSLETQYF
TRBJ2-5,TRBV9,CASSALMGQTETQYF
TRBJ1-2,TRBV13,CASSFYRGSDGYTF
TRBJ1-3,TRBV29-1,CSARGDGGNTIYF
TRBJ1-5,TRBV11-2,CASSLAGGKSNQPQHF
TRBJ1-1,TRBV9,CASSPSGQGYTEAFF
TRBJ2-7,TRBV7-2,CASSLAGQTSSYEQYF
TRBJ2-7,TRBV20-1,CSARFYGAKPYEQYF
TRBJ2-7,TRBV4-1,CASSQDVGTAYEQYF
TRBJ1-5,TRBV27,CASGETGGSSQPQHF
TRBJ1-4,TRBV20-1,CSAREGVGTNEKLFF
TRBJ1-1,TRBV20-1,CSARPRGTEAFF
TRBJ2-2,TRBV9,CASSVEGLGTAANTGELFF
TRBJ1-1,TRBV10-3,CASRGLKRTYTEAFF
TRBJ2-3,TRBV7-2,CASSPRPSGSTDTQYF
TRBJ1-3,TRBV7-3,CASSSTSAGGGNTIYF
TRBJ2-1,TRBV7-9,CASSLVVNNEQFF
TRBJ1-1,TRBV5-1,CASSGGAMNTEAFF
TRBJ2-2,TRBV15,CATSRDLLGGSPGELFF
TRBJ2-3,TRBV18,CASSPPARADTQYF
TRBJ2-1,TRBV6-5,CASSYWGGSGSYNEQFF
TRBJ2-1,TRBV12-3/TRBV12-4,CASRRGSSYNEQFF
TRBJ2-1,TRBV5-1,CASSPGQGRPNEQFF
TRBJ1-2,TRBV20-1,CSASEGVHYGYTF
TRBJ1-1,TRBV7-3,CASSPTGQGTEAFF
TRBJ1-2,TRBV5-1,CASSTRTSTGGYTF
TRBJ2-7,TRBV7-2,CASSFLAVSYKQYF
TRBJ1-2,TRBV10-3,CAIRDQLERLYGYTF
TRBJ2-5,TRBV28,CASGAGVSQETQYF
TRBJ1-1,TRBV2,CASSGDMNTEAFF
TRBJ1-3,TRBV28,CASTGTYDIHGNTIYF
TRBJ2-7,TRBV7-2,CASSLDREGYEQYF
TRBJ1-1,TRBV28,CASSFRRNTEAFF
TRBJ1-1,TRBV7-6,CASSPHLQGNTEAFF
TRBJ1-2,TRBV5-4,CASSWFIRDRGPGYTF
TRBJ2-7,TRBV12-3/TRBV12-4,CAAGFGTGIHEQYF
TRBJ1-6,TRBV5-1,CASSLASRPDSPLHF
TRBJ2-3,TRBV6-1,CASSEISGRVGDTQYF
TRBJ2-7,TRBV27,CASSPSESYEQYF
TRBJ1-5,TRBV5-1,CASSSTGGINQPQHF
TRBJ1-1,TRBV3-1,CASGLGVTEAFF
TRBJ2-1,TRBV5-1,CASSLRDRGLEQFF
TRBJ2-6,TRBV5-1,CASSFSPGRGGANVLTF
TRBJ1-6,TRBV18,CASSLAGGTLDNSPLHF
TRBJ2-5,TRBV18,CASSPSEETQYF
TRBJ2-6,TRBV6-1,CASSGEGANVLTF
TRBJ1-1,TRBV7-2,CASSRRGQWDTEAFF
TRBJ2-7,TRBV10-3,CAISESRRERYEQYF